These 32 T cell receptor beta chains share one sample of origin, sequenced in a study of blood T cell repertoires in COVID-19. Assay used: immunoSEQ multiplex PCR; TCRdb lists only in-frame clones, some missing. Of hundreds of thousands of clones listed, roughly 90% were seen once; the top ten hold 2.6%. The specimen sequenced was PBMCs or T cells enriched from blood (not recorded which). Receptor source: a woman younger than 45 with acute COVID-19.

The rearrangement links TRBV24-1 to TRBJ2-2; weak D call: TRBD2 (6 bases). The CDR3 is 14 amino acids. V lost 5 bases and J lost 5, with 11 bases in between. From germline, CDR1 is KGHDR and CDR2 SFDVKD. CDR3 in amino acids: CATSVVGGTGELFF. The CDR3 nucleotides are TGTGCCACCAGTGTGGTCGGAGGGACCGGGGAGCTGTTTTTT.

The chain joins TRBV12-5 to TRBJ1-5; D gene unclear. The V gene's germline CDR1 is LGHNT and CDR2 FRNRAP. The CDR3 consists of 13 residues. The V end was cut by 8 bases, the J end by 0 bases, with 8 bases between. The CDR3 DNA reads TGTGCTAGTACCCGGGGTAGCAATCAGCCCCAGCATTTT. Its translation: CASTRGSNQPQHF.

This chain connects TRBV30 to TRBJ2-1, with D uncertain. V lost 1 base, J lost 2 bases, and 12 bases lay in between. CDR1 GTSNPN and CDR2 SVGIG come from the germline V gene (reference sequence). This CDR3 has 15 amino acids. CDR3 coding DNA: TGTGCCTGGAGTGCTTTTAATCCCCCCTACAATGAGCAGTTCTTC. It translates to CAWSAFNPPYNEQFF.

The CDR3 spells CASSLDGNTEAFF. CDR3 DNA sequence: TGTGCCAGCAGCTTAGACGGTAACACTGAAGCTTTCTTT. The chain joins TRBV13 to TRBJ1-1; D is uncertain. The germline V gene has CDR1 PRHDT and CDR2 FYEKMQ (reference sequence). V was shortened by 1 base and J by 2 bases, with 5 bases between the two germline ends. This CDR3 has 13 amino acids.

CDR3 sequence: CASSEAQGDLAYEQYF. For the CDR3, the DNA is TGTGCCAGCAGTGAAGCCCAGGGGGACTTGGCCTACGAGCAGTACTTC. The chain employs TRBV2 and TRBJ2-7; a weak D match, TRBD1 (7 bases). This CDR3 is 16 amino acids long. Germline V CDR1 and CDR2: SNHLY, FYNNEI. V shed 0 bases and J shed 2 bases, with 14 bases lying between them.

The CDR3 here is CASSQGTGGINNEQFF. In DNA form, the CDR3 reads TGCGCCAGCAGCCAGGGGACAGGGGGCATTAACAATGAGCAGTTCTTC. The chain couples TRBV4-3 to TRBJ2-1; 12 bases map to TRBD1. CDR1 is LGHNA, CDR2 YSLEER, per germline. The CDR3 is 16 amino acids. Trimming at V came to 3 bases and at J to 5 bases, leaving 5 bases not matched to a gene.

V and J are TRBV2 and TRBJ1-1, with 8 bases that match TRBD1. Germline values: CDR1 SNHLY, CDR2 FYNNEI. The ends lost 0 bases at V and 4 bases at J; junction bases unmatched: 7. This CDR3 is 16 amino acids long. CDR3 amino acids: CASSEAPSDRGTEAFF. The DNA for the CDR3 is TGTGCCAGCAGTGAAGCGCCAAGCGACAGGGGCACTGAAGCTTTCTTT. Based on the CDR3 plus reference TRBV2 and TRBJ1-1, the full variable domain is EPEVTQTPSHQVTQMGQEVILRCVPISNHLYFYWYRQILGQKVEFLVSFYNNEISEKSEIFDDQFSVERPDGSNFTLKIRSTKLEDSAMYFCASSEAPSDRGTEAFFGQGTRLTVV.

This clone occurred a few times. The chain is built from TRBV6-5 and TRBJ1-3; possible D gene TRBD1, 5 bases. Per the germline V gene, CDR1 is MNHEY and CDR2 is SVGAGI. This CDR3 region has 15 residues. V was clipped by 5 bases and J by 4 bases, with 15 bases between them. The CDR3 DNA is TGTGCCAGCAGTACTGACAGAAAATCGGGAAACACCATATATTTT. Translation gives CASSTDRKSGNTIYF.

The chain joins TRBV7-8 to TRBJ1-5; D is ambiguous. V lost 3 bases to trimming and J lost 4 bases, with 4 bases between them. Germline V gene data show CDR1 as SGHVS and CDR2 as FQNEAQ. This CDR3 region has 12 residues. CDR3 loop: CASSFPNQPQHF. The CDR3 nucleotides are TGTGCCAGCAGCTTTCCGAATCAGCCCCAGCATTTT.

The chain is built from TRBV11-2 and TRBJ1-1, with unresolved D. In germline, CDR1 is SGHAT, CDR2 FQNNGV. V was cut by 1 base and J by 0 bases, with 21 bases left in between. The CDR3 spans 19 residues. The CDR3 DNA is TGTGCCAGCAGCTTAGTTTTCGGAGGTGAGCTTGACGTGAACACTGAAGCTTTCTTT. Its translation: CASSLVFGGELDVNTEAFF.

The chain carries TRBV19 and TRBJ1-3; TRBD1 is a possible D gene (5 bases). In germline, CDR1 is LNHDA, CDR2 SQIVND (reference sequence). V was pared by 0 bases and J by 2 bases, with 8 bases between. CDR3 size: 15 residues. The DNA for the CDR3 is TGTGCCAGTAGTATAGATCAAGGGGCTGGAAACACCATATATTTT. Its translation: CASSIDQGAGNTIYF.

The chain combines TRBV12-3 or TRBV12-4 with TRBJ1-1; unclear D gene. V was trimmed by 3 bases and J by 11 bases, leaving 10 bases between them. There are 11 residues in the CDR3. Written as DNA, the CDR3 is TGTGCCAGCAGTTTGAAAGCGAGCGCTTTCTTT. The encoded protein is CASSLKASAFF.

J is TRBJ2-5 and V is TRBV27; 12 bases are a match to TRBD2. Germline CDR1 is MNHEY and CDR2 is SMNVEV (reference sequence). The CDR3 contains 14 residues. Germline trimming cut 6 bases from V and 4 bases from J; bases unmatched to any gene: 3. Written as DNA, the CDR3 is TGTGCCAGCAGCCGGGGACTAGCGGGAGAGACCCAGTACTTC. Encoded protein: CASSRGLAGETQYF.

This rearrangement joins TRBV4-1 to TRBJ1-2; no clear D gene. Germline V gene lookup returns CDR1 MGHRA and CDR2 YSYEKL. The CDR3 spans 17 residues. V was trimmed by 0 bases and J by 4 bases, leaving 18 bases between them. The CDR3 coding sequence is TGCGCCAGCAGCCAAGAGGGAGCGGACCCACGGTCCTATGGCTACACCTTC. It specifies CASSQEGADPRSYGYTF.

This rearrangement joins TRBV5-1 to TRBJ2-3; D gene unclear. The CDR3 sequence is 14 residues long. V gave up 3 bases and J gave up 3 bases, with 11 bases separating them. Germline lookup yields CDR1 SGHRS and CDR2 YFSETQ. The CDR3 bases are TGCGCCAGCAGCTCGGGTACATGGACAGATACGCAGTATTTT. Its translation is CASSSGTWTDTQYF.

The CDR3 reads CAIRTSGENYEQYF. The CDR3 nucleotides are TGTGCCATCAGGACTAGCGGGGAAAACTACGAGCAGTACTTC. The J gene is TRBJ2-7, the V gene TRBV10-3; 11 nucleotides line up with TRBD2. V dropped 6 bases and J dropped 3; count of bases not matched to a gene: 4. This CDR3 is 14 amino acids long. CDR1 and CDR2 (germline): ENHRY, SYGVKD.

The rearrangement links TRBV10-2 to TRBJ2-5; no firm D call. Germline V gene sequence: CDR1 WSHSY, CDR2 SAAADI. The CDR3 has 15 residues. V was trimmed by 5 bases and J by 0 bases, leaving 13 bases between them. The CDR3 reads CASSTSNAYQETQYF. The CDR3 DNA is TGCGCCAGCAGTACCTCGAACGCGTACCAAGAGACCCAGTACTTC.

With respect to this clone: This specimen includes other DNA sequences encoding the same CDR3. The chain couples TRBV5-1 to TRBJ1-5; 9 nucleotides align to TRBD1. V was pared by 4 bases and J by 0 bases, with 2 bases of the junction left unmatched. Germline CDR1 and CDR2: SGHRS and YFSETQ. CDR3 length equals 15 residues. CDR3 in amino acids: CASSLGQGSNQPQHF. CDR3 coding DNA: TGCGCCAGCAGCCTGGGACAGGGTAGCAATCAGCCCCAGCATTTT.

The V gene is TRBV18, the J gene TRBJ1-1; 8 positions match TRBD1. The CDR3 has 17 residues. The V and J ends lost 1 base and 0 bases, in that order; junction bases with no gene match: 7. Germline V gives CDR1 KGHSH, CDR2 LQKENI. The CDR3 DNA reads TGTGCCAGCTCACCACGAGGACAGGGTAGCATGAACACTGAAGCTTTCTTT. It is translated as CASSPRGQGSMNTEAFF.

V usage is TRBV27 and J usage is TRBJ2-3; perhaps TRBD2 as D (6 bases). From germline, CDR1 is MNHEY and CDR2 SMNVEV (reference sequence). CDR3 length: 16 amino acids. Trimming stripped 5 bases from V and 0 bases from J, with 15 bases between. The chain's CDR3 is CASSPGVGGSTDTQYF. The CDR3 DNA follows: TGTGCCAGCAGTCCGGGGGTCGGGGGAAGCACAGATACGCAGTATTTT.

CDR3 sequence (DNA): TGTGCCAGCAGCTTAGAGAGCTCCTCACCCCTCCACTTT. This translates into CASSLESSSPLHF. V usage is TRBV13 and J usage is TRBJ1-6; D unclear. The germline V gene encodes CDR1 PRHDT and CDR2 FYEKMQ (reference sequence). Between the trimmed V and J ends, which lost 1 base and 10 bases, there was a span of 8 bases. The CDR3 runs to 13 residues.

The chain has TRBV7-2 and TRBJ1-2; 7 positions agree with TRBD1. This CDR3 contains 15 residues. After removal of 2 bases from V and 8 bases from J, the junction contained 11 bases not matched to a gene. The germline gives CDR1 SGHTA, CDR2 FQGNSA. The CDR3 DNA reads TGTGCCAGCAGCTTACCGACGAGGGGGCAGCGCGGCTACACCTTC. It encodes CASSLPTRGQRGYTF.

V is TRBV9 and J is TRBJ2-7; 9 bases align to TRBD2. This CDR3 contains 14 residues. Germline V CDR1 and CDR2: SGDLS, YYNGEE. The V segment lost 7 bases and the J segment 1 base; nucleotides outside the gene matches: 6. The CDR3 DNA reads TGTGCCAGCGGTAGCGGGGGCGCTTCCTACGAGCAGTACTTC. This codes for CASGSGGASYEQYF.

The CDR3 protein is CARSVTPGTAVGNTIYF. CDR3 nucleotides: TGTGCCAGAAGCGTGACCCCCGGGACAGCCGTAGGAAACACCATATATTTT. This rearrangement joins TRBV5-3 to TRBJ1-3, with 7 positions matching TRBD1. TRBV5-3 qualifies as an ORF whose function is uncertain. The CDR3 is 17 residues long. J lost 4 bases, V lost 4 bases, and 14 bases had no gene match.

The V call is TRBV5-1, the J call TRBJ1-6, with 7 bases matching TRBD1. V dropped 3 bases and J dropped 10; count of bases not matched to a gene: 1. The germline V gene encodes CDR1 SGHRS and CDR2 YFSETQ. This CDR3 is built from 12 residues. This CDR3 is CASSSQGSPLHF. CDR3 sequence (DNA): TGCGCCAGCAGCTCACAGGGGTCACCCCTCCACTTT.

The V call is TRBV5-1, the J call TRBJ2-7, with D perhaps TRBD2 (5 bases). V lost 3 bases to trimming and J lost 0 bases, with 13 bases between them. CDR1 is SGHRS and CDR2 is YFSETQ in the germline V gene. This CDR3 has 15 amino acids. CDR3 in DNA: TGCGCCAGCAGCTCGGGAACCGGGCTCTCCTACGAGCAGTACTTC. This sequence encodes CASSSGTGLSYEQYF.

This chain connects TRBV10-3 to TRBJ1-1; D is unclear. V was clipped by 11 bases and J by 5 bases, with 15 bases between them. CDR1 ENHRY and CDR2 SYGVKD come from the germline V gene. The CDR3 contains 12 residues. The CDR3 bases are TGTGCCCATGCGGCGACCGGGACTGAAGCTTTCTTT. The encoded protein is CAHAATGTEAFF.

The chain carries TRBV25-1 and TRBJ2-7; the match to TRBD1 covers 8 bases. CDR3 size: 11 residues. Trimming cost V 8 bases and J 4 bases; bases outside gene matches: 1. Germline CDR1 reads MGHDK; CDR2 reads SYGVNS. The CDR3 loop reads CASGTGYEQYF. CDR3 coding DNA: TGTGCCAGCGGGACAGGATACGAGCAGTACTTC.

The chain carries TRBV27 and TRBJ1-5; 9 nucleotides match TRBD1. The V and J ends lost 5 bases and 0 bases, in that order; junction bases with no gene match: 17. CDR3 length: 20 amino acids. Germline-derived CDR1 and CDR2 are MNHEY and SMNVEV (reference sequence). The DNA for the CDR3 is TGTGCCAGCAGTAGCTGGCTGCGAAGACAGGGACAGGGTAGCAATCAGCCCCAGCATTTT. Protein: CASSSWLRRQGQGSNQPQHF.

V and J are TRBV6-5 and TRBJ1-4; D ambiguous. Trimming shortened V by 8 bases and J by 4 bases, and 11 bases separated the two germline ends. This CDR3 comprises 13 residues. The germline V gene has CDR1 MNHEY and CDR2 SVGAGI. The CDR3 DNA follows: TGTGCCAGCCGGGTGTATCGTAATGAAAAACTGTTTTTT. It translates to CASRVYRNEKLFF.

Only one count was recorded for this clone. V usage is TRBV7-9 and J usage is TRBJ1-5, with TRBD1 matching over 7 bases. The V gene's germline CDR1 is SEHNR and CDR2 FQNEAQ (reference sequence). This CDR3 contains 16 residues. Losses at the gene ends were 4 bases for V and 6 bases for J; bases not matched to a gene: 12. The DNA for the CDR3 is TGTGCCAGCAGCTCCGGCCAGGGGGTATCTATTCAGCCCCAGCATTTT. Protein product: CASSSGQGVSIQPQHF.

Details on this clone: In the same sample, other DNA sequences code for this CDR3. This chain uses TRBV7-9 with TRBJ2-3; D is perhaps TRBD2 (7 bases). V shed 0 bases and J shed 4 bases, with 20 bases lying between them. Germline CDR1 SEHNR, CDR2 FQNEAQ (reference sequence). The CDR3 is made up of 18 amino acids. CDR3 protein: CASSLAPYGTGGSDTQYF. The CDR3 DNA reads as TGTGCCAGCAGCTTAGCGCCTTATGGGACGGGGGGCTCAGATACGCAGTATTTT.